Listed below are T cell receptor beta chains from one sample, sequenced in a study of cytomegalovirus exposure and HLA in healthy donors. TCRdb's table, derived via immunoSEQ multiplex PCR, lists solely in-frame clones and lacks some. This table has some 160,000 clones, more than 75% appearing once. Sequencing was done on a sample of PBMCs. The receptors shown here come from a man aged 18-30 years in good health and CMV-seronegative. The CDR3 runs from the conserved cysteine through the conserved F or W. D genes are given only for firm matches. Size values are once, few and many counts, or a class for expanded clones, and some rows have none.

v_gene	j_gene	d_gene	abundance	CDR3nt	CDR3aa
TRBV28	TRBJ2-1	.	once	TGTGCCAGCGGCTACTGGAGCTCCTACAATGAGCAGTTCTTC	CASGYWSSYNEQFF
TRBV19	TRBJ1-1	.	.	TGTGCCAGCCTTACAGGCCCCGAGAACACTGAAGCTTTCTTT	CASLTGPENTEAFF
TRBV5-6	TRBJ2-7	TRBD1	.	TGTGCCAGCAGCTTCGGACAGGGGTCCCACGAGCAGTACTTC	CASSFGQGSHEQYF
TRBV11-3	TRBJ2-2	TRBD1	.	TGTGCCAGCAGCCCCGAGGGACAGGGGGCTGTCGGGGAGCTGTTTTTT	CASSPEGQGAVGELFF
TRBV18	TRBJ1-2	.	.	TGTGCCAGCTCGGCTCGTACAGGGATTGCTGAATATGGCTACACCTTC	CASSARTGIAEYGYTF
TRBV2	TRBJ2-2	.	.	TGTGCCAGCAGTGGACGGACAGAGGGATTCGGGGAGCTGTTTTTT	CASSGRTEGFGELFF
TRBV18	TRBJ1-3	.	.	TGTGCCGCCTCAAGCGACCCCTCTGGAAACACCATATATTTT	CAASSDPSGNTIYF
TRBV6-6	TRBJ2-3	.	.	TGTGCCAGCAGTTATAGAGATACGCAGTATTTT	CASSYRDTQYF
TRBV2	TRBJ1-5	.	.	TGTGCCAGCAGTGACGTGGACTTTCCGCCCCAGCATTTT	CASSDVDFPPQHF
TRBV6-5	TRBJ2-2	.	.	TGTGCCAGCAGTTACTCGGGACTGACGAACACCGGGGAGCTGTTTTTT	CASSYSGLTNTGELFF
TRBV2	TRBJ1-6	.	.	TGTGCCAGCAGTGCCCCGAGCTACTCACCCCTCCACTTT	CASSAPSYSPLHF
TRBV27	TRBJ2-3	.	.	TGTGCCAGCAGTTTGGGCATATCAAGGACAGATACGCAGTATTTT	CASSLGISRTDTQYF
TRBV5-4	TRBJ2-7	TRBD2	.	TGTGCCAGCACCGGGACTAGCGGGAGTCCCCCTTTGGGAGAGCAGTACTTC	CASTGTSGSPPLGEQYF
TRBV20-1	TRBJ2-1	.	.	TGCAGTGCGCTTCTAGAGCAGTTCTTC	CSALLEQFF
TRBV14	TRBJ2-3	.	.	TGTGCCAGCAGCCAAGCAGGACAAGATACGCAGTATTTT	CASSQAGQDTQYF
TRBV7-9	TRBJ1-4	TRBD1	.	TGTGCCAGCAGCTCGACAGGGACTAATGAAAAACTGTTTTTT	CASSSTGTNEKLFF
TRBV2	TRBJ1-2	.	few	TGTGCCAGCAGTGAGAGGGCGGCGGTCTATGGCTACACCTTC	CASSERAAVYGYTF
TRBV28	TRBJ1-1	.	.	TGTGCCAGCAGTTTTGGGGGGGGGAATGAAGCTTTCTTT	CASSFGGGNEAFF
TRBV2	TRBJ1-5	TRBD1	.	TGTGCCAGCAGTGGACAGGGGGGTCAGCCCCAGCATTTT	CASSGQGGQPQHF
TRBV6-5	TRBJ2-2	TRBD2	.	TGTGCCAGCAGCCCAACTAGCGTCGGGGAGCTGTTTTTT	CASSPTSVGELFF
TRBV5-1	TRBJ2-5	TRBD2	.	TGCGCCAGCAGCTTGACGGCGGGAGGGGCAGAGACCCAGTACTTC	CASSLTAGGAETQYF
TRBV10-3	TRBJ1-2	TRBD1	.	TGTGCCATCAGTGAGTCGACTCGGGACAGCCGGCCGACATCGGGCTACACCTTC	CAISESTRDSRPTSGYTF
TRBV4-1	TRBJ2-2	.	.	TGCGCCAGCAGCCAAGAGGAGCTCACCGGGGAGCTGTTTTTT	CASSQEELTGELFF
TRBV28	TRBJ2-2	.	.	TGTGCCAGCAGTTTCTTTAGACTCCCGAACACCGGGGAGCTGTTTTTT	CASSFFRLPNTGELFF
TRBV18	TRBJ2-3	.	once	TGTGCCAGCTCACCACGCGCACAGGCCACAGATACGCAGTATTTT	CASSPRAQATDTQYF
TRBV23-1	TRBJ2-3	.	.	TGCGCCAGCACCACTCGTAGCGGACTCACAGATACGCAGTATTTT	CASTTRSGLTDTQYF
TRBV19	TRBJ1-1	.	.	TGTGCCAGTAGAATCACAACAGGGAACACTGAAGCTTTCTTT	CASRITTGNTEAFF
TRBV6-1	TRBJ1-5	.	once	TGTGCCAGCAGTGAAGGGATTAGAGGGTACAATCAGCCCCAGCATTTT	CASSEGIRGYNQPQHF
TRBV21-1	TRBJ1-6	.	.	TGTGCCAGCAGCAAACGGACAGAAAATAATTCACCCCTCCACTTT	CASSKRTENNSPLHF
TRBV5-6	TRBJ2-1	TRBD1	medium-sized	TGTGCCAGCAGCCTCGGGGACAGGTCCTATAATGAGCAGTTCTTC	CASSLGDRSYNEQFF
TRBV7-9	TRBJ2-3	.	.	TGTGCCAGCAGCTTAGTGGCTAGCGCAGATACGCAGTATTTT	CASSLVASADTQYF
TRBV27	TRBJ2-3	TRBD2	.	TGTGCCAGCAGTCCCGCACGGGGGGGCTGGACAGATACGCAGTATTTT	CASSPARGGWTDTQYF
TRBV2	TRBJ2-7	.	few	TGTGCCAGCAGTGCCCAACCGCCCGGCGAGCAGTACTTC	CASSAQPPGEQYF
TRBV5-1	TRBJ2-2	.	.	TGCGCCAGCAGCCTCCCTGCGGGTGCCGGGGAGCTGTTTTTT	CASSLPAGAGELFF
TRBV19	TRBJ2-1	TRBD2	.	TGTGCCAGTAGTATGACTAGCGGGGGGGCCAATGAGCAGTTCTTC	CASSMTSGGANEQFF
TRBV27	TRBJ2-3	TRBD2	.	TGTGCCAGCAGTTCCGATAGCGGGCCATACACAGATACGCAGTATTTT	CASSSDSGPYTDTQYF
TRBV28	TRBJ1-2	TRBD1	.	TGTGCCAGCAGTTTAGTGGGACAGAATAACTATGGCTACACCTTC	CASSLVGQNNYGYTF
TRBV29-1	TRBJ2-1	.	few	TGCAGCGTTGTTACAGGGTTCAATGAGCAGTTCTTC	CSVVTGFNEQFF
TRBV5-4	TRBJ1-4	.	.	TGTGCCAGCAGCTTGAATCAAGGCTCGGGGGCTAATGAAAAACTGTTTTTT	CASSLNQGSGANEKLFF
TRBV5-8	TRBJ2-5	.	.	TGTGCCAGCAGCCAAAATCCGGGACAAGGGGAGACCCAGTACTTC	CASSQNPGQGETQYF
TRBV13	TRBJ2-1	.	.	TGTGCCAGCACGACTACTCGAAGCTCCTACAATGAGCAGTTCTTC	CASTTTRSSYNEQFF
TRBV28	TRBJ2-7	.	.	TGTGCCAGCAGTTTAGGGCAGTCCTACGAGCAGTACTTC	CASSLGQSYEQYF
TRBV10-3	TRBJ2-7	.	.	TGTGCCATCAGGGTAGAACAGGGCAATATCTCCTACGAGCAGTACTTC	CAIRVEQGNISYEQYF
TRBV2	TRBJ2-3	.	.	TGTGCCAGCAGGGGGCAGGGGAGTGCAGATACGCAGTATTTT	CASRGQGSADTQYF
TRBV5-6	TRBJ2-7	TRBD2	.	TGTGCCAGCAGCTTTATAGCGGGAGAAGGTTTACATTACGAGCAGTACTTC	CASSFIAGEGLHYEQYF
TRBV5-4	TRBJ1-2	.	once	TGTGCCAGCAGCCACCCGGGGGGGCAGCGAAAAGCTAACTATGGCTACACCTTC	CASSHPGGQRKANYGYTF
TRBV20-1	TRBJ1-2	.	.	TGCAGTGCTAGCATCGGCTATGGCTACACCTTC	CSASIGYGYTF
TRBV5-4	TRBJ1-2	TRBD1	.	TGTGCCAGCAGCTTGGCGGCAGGGGGCAGCTCTGGCTACACCTTC	CASSLAAGGSSGYTF